Described below is a single T cell receptor beta chain sequence and its context. What antigen it recognizes has not been identified. Qualities for individual bases were not recorded, and no much larger clone is one base off. The sample originates from a study of blood T cells in healthy people across ages (dated by TCRdb to between 2014 and 2017). Describing the broader study: In model experiments, template switching captured about one uniquely barcoded TCR beta cDNA molecule for every two T cells. The donors were split into four age groups: young (average roughly 15 years), middle-aged (roughly 42), aged (approximately 60) and long-lived (over 80). Two additional independent replicas of 1 million unique cDNA reads from the same blood draw were analyzed for two donors (one aged 18 to 29 and one aged 80 or older). To track age-related changes in TCR beta repertoire diversity, the study relied on deep sequencing normalized with unique cDNA molecular identifiers. To avoid experimental bias, donors of different ages were randomly spread across the sequencing lanes. The investigation overall reported the following: Because profiling used bulk unsorted PBMCs, naive and antigen-experienced compartments could not be compared conclusively. Donor CMV infection status was unknown, potentially confounding age-related changes in expanded clonotypes. Total diversity estimates from one million sequenced T cells were considered lower bounds and underestimates. Observed TCR beta diversity per million T cells fell roughly linearly with age, and a significant reduction was already apparent by age roughly 40. The long-lived group showed more naive CD4+ T cells, fewer expanded clones and increased TCR diversity than the aged group, suggesting age selection. A strong correlation was found between observed TCR beta diversity and the percentage of naive T cells measured by flow cytometry.

Trimming at the junction amounts to 5 bases on V and 2 bases on J, and the germline ends lie 12 bases apart. The CDR3 measures 14 amino acids from cysteine to phenylalanine. Left in the record is the CDR3 DNA by itself, 42 bases read in frame from the first base. The germline V gene (reference sequence) specifies SEHNR as CDR1 and FQNEAQ as CDR2. Systemically healthy Caucasian individuals from Russia, some 38 in total and aged about 6 to 95 years, were included as donors. Each donor gave roughly 9 milliliters of peripheral blood, drawn into EDTA-treated Vacutainer tubes. Ficoll-Paque density-gradient centrifugation was used to isolate PBMCs, with at least 6 million obtained per sample. Total RNA was extracted from PBMCs with Trizol reagent, with at least 5.5 micrograms obtained per sample. For every donor, an aliquot of PBMCs went through flow cytometry to measure the percentages of naive CD45RAhigh/CD27high T cells.

Library construction relied on 5' RACE. The run used an Illumina HiSeq 2500. A second PCR of roughly 7 to 11 cycles was performed with a sample-barcoded 5' primer and a J-beta primer mix. A unique molecular identifier was introduced onto each TCR beta cDNA molecule by a template-switch 5' adaptor carrying 12 random nucleotides. Each sample yielded at least 2.5 million CDR3-containing paired-end reads. First-strand cDNA was synthesized from all RNA with the Mint cDNA synthesis kit, primed by a TRBC-specific oligonucleotide. Following uracil-DNA glycosylase treatment, a first 18-cycle PCR with universal primers M1SS and BC2_uni_R was performed on all cDNA. For the original study's pipeline: Normalization of each sample was performed by random selection of 1 million high-quality reads, each carrying a distinct molecular identifier. Instead of being binned into consensus sequences, reads with shared molecular identifiers were discarded. CDR3 identification, clonotype clustering and error correction used MiTCR with a Q25 quality threshold and the strictest error-elimination algorithm. Lower-bound total TCR beta diversity was estimated with a nonparametric unseen species model using Euler transformation. The public sequencing data were trimmed at Q25 with fastp and processed into clonotypes with MiXCR by TCRdb, which kept only in-frame beta chains. When rows share a CDR3 protein, they turn into one entry using the most common DNA and genes. The authors' filters were not applied to this entry. The sample contains around 1,700,000 distinct CDR3 sequences, 28% of them found a single time. The ten largest clonotypes hold 7.7% of the sample.

The chain uses TRBV7-9 and TRBJ1-2; the D gene remains uncertain. Sequenced material: blood. This TCR was recovered from a woman aged 30 to 39 in good health. For the CDR3, the sequence is CASSPRAKNYGYTF. DNA sequence: TGTGCCAGCAGCCCCCGGGCCAAGAACTATGGCTACACCTTC.